The sequence of this TCR beta chain was determined in a study of T-cell memory formation after mild COVID-19. Study as a whole: Clusters of TCRs were largely donor specific.

V was pared by 1 base and J by 1 base, with 8 bases between. The CDR3 is 15 amino acids. Germline-derived CDR1 and CDR2 are LGHNA and YNFKEQ. This clonotype has more than one count but fewer than ten. What it recognizes is unknown. Study-level results: Contracting clones, day 15 to 85, had balanced CD4/CD8, and later expanders favored CD4+. Confirmation was lacking for SARS-CoV-2 specificity of second-wave clones that peaked on day 37.

Each CDR3 protein gets one entry after TCRdb re-called the 5' RACE reads with MiXCR. The sample records about 160,000 distinct CDR3 sequences, roughly 31% being singletons. Input material: PBMCs or a T cell subset sorted from them (not recorded which). The chain employs TRBV4-2 and TRBJ1-5; D call uncertain. The sequence came from an adult woman who had mild COVID-19 (a few samples of this study predate the infection). Cell type and time point are not known. This CDR3 is CASSQVLGSNQPQHF. The CDR3 bases are TGTGCCAGCAGCCAAGTTTTGGGGAGCAATCAGCCCCAGCATTTT.